Shown below are 27 T cell receptor beta chains from a single sample sequenced in a study of blood T cell repertoires in COVID-19. The protocol was immunoSEQ multiplex PCR, while the TCRdb copy is restricted to in-frame clones and leaves out a portion. The sample carries approximately 240,000 clones, roughly 84% recorded once. The sequencing sample was made of peripheral blood. The receptor source for this set is a woman aged 60-75 years who had recovered from COVID-19.

V usage is TRBV29-1 and J usage is TRBJ1-2; 8 bases match TRBD1. CDR1 is SQVTM and CDR2 is ANQGSEA in the germline V gene. This CDR3 has 12 amino acids. Trimming at V came to 4 bases and at J to 7 bases, leaving 5 bases not matched to a gene. The CDR3 here is CSVGDRGSGYTF. In DNA form, the CDR3 reads TGCAGCGTTGGAGACAGGGGTAGTGGCTACACCTTC. Complete variable domain (other parts from reference TRBV29-1 and TRBJ1-2): SAVISQKPSRDICQRGTSLTIQCQVDSQVTMMFWYRQQPGQSLTLIATANQGSEATYESGFVIDKFPISRPNLTFSTLTVSNMSPEDSSIYLCSVGDRGSGYTFGSGTRLTVV.

This chain connects TRBV5-1 to TRBJ1-2, with TRBD1 identical over 8 bases. This CDR3 spans 17 amino acids. Germline trimming cut 0 bases from V and 0 bases from J; bases unmatched to any gene: 7. Germline CDR1 reads SGHRS; CDR2 reads YFSETQ. As DNA, the CDR3 is TGCGCCAGCAGCTTGGAACAGGGGGGGACCGCTAACTATGGCTACACCTTC. Encoded protein: CASSLEQGGTANYGYTF.

This chain links TRBV7-2 with TRBJ2-7, with 7 bases that match TRBD1. CDR3 size: 14 residues. Looked up from germline, CDR1 is SGHTA and CDR2 is FQGNSA. V shed 5 bases and J 0 bases; nucleotides not matched to a gene: 4. The CDR3 DNA follows: TGTGCCAGCAGCCCGGGACAGTCCTCCTACGAGCAGTACTTC. Protein: CASSPGQSSYEQYF.

This clone showed up just once. The chain uses TRBV11-1 and TRBJ2-7, with 9 bases matching TRBD2. J gave up 3 bases and V 1 base, and 4 bases lay outside the gene matches. This CDR3 has 15 amino acids. Germline V gene lookup returns CDR1 SGHAT and CDR2 FQDESV (reference sequence). The CDR3 bases are TGTGCCAGCAGCTTAGAAGCGGGGGGCTTCTACGAGCAGTACTTC. Translated, it gives CASSLEAGGFYEQYF. Together with reference TRBV11-1 and TRBJ2-7, the CDR3 gives the full variable domain: EAEVAQSPRYKITEKSQAVAFWCDPISGHATLYWYRQILGQGPELLVQFQDESVVDDSQLPKDRFSAERLKGVDSTLKIQPAELGDSAMYLCASSLEAGGFYEQYFGPGTRLTVT.

The CDR3 bases are TGTGCCAGCAGTCGAGGCGAGGGGACAGGGGCGAATGAGCAGTTCTTC. Protein product: CASSRGEGTGANEQFF. This rearrangement joins TRBV6-6 to TRBJ2-1; 10 bases agree with TRBD1. The junction had 11 bases not matched to a gene; V was cut back by 5 bases and J by 7 bases. The CDR3 covers 16 residues. Germline CDR1 reads MNHNY; CDR2 reads SVGAGI (reference sequence).

The CDR3 DNA sequence: TGTGCCAGCGGGGGACTAGCGGGGGAGCAGCAGTACTTC. It encodes CASGGLAGEQQYF. The rearrangement joins TRBV2 to TRBJ2-7; 14 nucleotides agree with TRBD2. V gave up 8 bases and J gave up 8 bases; unmatched junction bases: 5. CDR1 and CDR2 (germline): SNHLY, FYNNEI. The CDR3 runs 13 residues.

This clone has only one observation. The rearrangement links TRBV10-3 to TRBJ1-1; D is unclear. V lost 10 bases, J lost 0 bases, and 12 bases lay in between. Germline CDR1 reads ENHRY; CDR2 reads SYGVKD. The CDR3 contains 13 residues. This chain's CDR3 is CATSQDLNTEAFF. The CDR3 DNA is TGTGCCACCAGCCAGGATTTGAACACTGAAGCTTTCTTT.

This clone was recorded many times. V and J are TRBV5-1 and TRBJ2-5, with TRBD2 identical over 9 bases. Unmatched junction bases numbered 12, after V lost 2 bases and J lost 7 bases. The CDR3 covers 16 residues. Germline V gene data show CDR1 as SGHRS and CDR2 as YFSETQ. The CDR3 loop reads CASSFGSGGRTGTQYF. The CDR3 nucleotides read TGCGCCAGCAGCTTTGGTAGCGGGGGCCGGACCGGGACCCAGTACTTC.

The chain links TRBV5-4 to TRBJ2-5; 11 nucleotides agree with TRBD2. With V trimmed by 2 bases and J by 4 bases, 7 bases remained unmatched. The CDR3 runs 16 residues. Looked up from germline, CDR1 is SGHNT and CDR2 is YYREEE (reference sequence). CDR3 sequence reads: CASSLISGGAGETQYF. The CDR3 DNA reads as TGTGCCAGCAGCTTAATTAGCGGGGGGGCAGGAGAGACCCAGTACTTC.

V gene TRBV6-6 combines with J gene TRBJ1-1; 8 bases line up with TRBD1. The CDR3 is made up of 17 amino acids. CDR1 MNHNY and CDR2 SVGAGI come from the germline V gene (reference sequence). V dropped 5 bases and J dropped 0; count of bases not matched to a gene: 11. CDR3 in amino acids: CASSPRTGITVNTEAFF. CDR3 bases: TGTGCCAGCAGTCCCAGGACAGGGATTACAGTGAACACTGAAGCTTTCTTT.

This clone is a singleton in its sample. This rearrangement joins TRBV3-1 (or the pseudogene TRBV3-2) to TRBJ1-6; D perhaps matches TRBD1 (5 bases). This CDR3 spans 14 amino acids. Germline-derived CDR1 and CDR2 are LGHDT and YNNKEL (reference sequence). V lost 4 bases and J lost 8, with 12 bases in between. The CDR3 DNA reads TGTGCCAGCAGCCGAAGGGGTCACGATTCACCCCTCCACTTT. Protein product: CASSRRGHDSPLHF.

This clone is a singleton in its sample. This chain joins TRBV19 and TRBJ2-1; 7 positions match TRBD1. CDR3 length equals 16 residues. The germline CDR1 and CDR2 sequences are LNHDA and SQIVND (reference sequence). The ends lost 5 bases at V and 2 bases at J; junction bases unmatched: 9. The DNA of the CDR3 is TGTGCCAGTAGTGACAGGGTCCATAGCACCTACAATGAGCAGTTCTTC. As protein: CASSDRVHSTYNEQFF.

The V and J genes are TRBV30 and TRBJ2-5, with a possible D match to TRBD1 (5 bases). The CDR3 has 14 residues. Trimming stripped 2 bases from V and 5 bases from J, with 15 bases between. Germline V gene sequence: CDR1 GTSNPN, CDR2 SVGIG (reference sequence). The CDR3 coding sequence is TGTGCCTGGAGTCCACGCTCAGGGCTGGAGACCCAGTACTTC. This translates into CAWSPRSGLETQYF.

The chain couples TRBV7-8 to TRBJ1-1; D may be TRBD1 (6 bases). Trimming pared 3 bases from V and 1 base from J, leaving 15 bases between. Germline V gene sequence: CDR1 SGHVS, CDR2 FQNEAQ. The CDR3 sequence is 16 residues long. CDR3 bases: TGTGCCAGCAGCTTCCGCAGCGGGGGCGCGAACACTGAAGCTTTCTTT. Translation: CASSFRSGGANTEAFF.

The V and J genes are TRBV12-3 or TRBV12-4 and TRBJ1-5, with D perhaps matching TRBD1 (6 bases). The ends were cut back, 6 bases at V and 9 bases at J, with 15 bases in the middle. The CDR3 runs 13 residues. The CDR3 DNA reads as TGTGCCAGCAGCGGACAGCCGGATTCGCCCCAGCATTTT. It specifies CASSGQPDSPQHF.

This CDR3 reads CASSQNGGTNTGELFF. Written as DNA, the CDR3 is TGTGCCAGCTCACAGAACGGCGGAACGAACACCGGGGAGCTGTTTTTT. V gene TRBV18 combines with J gene TRBJ2-2, with D unclear. There are 16 residues in the CDR3. Germline V CDR1 and CDR2: KGHSH, LQKENI. V was trimmed by 4 bases and J by 0 bases, leaving 12 bases between them.

The CDR3 DNA follows: TGTGCCACCGGGAGCGGGGGTACCGCAGATACGCAGTATTTT. Protein: CATGSGGTADTQYF. This chain joins TRBV24-1 and TRBJ2-3; 8 bases align to TRBD2. Trimming removed 9 bases from V and 4 bases from J; junction bases left unmatched: 8. The CDR3 has 14 residues. The germline gives CDR1 KGHDR, CDR2 SFDVKD.

The chain uses TRBV2 and TRBJ2-4; D might be TRBD1 (6 bases). This CDR3 has 16 amino acids. Germline V gene lookup returns CDR1 SNHLY and CDR2 FYNNEI. Trimming took 6 bases from V and 0 from J, leaving 15 bases between them. CDR3 residues: CASRPGENLAKNIQYF. CDR3 coding DNA: TGTGCCAGCAGACCAGGGGAGAACCTAGCCAAAAACATTCAGTACTTC.

V usage is TRBV30 and J usage is TRBJ1-3; maybe TRBD1 (5 bases). Trimming shortened V by 3 bases and J by 1 base, and 10 bases separated the two germline ends. The CDR3 runs to 14 residues. Germline V CDR1 and CDR2: GTSNPN, SVGIG (reference sequence). This CDR3 reads CAWRPGGSGNTIYF. DNA for the CDR3: TGTGCCTGGAGGCCGGGGGGATCTGGAAACACCATATATTTT.

The chain uses TRBV5-1 and TRBJ1-1; D might be TRBD1 (6 bases). Looked up from germline, CDR1 is SGHRS and CDR2 is YFSETQ. The CDR3 totals 14 residues. The germline V and J ends were trimmed by 3 bases and 5 bases, with 14 bases remaining between them. The CDR3 sequence: CASSSSGTNTEAFF. The CDR3 DNA reads TGCGCCAGCAGCTCTTCCGGGACAAATACTGAAGCTTTCTTT.

The chain links TRBV19 to TRBJ2-7, with 7 bases fitting TRBD1. The CDR3 is made up of 14 amino acids. Germline CDR1 LNHDA, CDR2 SQIVND (reference sequence). V trimming: 6 bases; J trimming: 1 base; junction bases outside the gene matches: 6. CDR3 sequence reads: CASRKRQGSYEQYF. CDR3 coding DNA: TGTGCCAGTAGGAAGAGACAGGGATCCTACGAGCAGTACTTC.

The chain joins TRBV5-5 to TRBJ1-6, with 9 positions matching TRBD1. Unmatched junction bases numbered 5, after V lost 4 bases and J lost 0 bases. Germline V lookup: CDR1 SGHKS, CDR2 YYEKEE (reference sequence). The CDR3 is 17 residues long. DNA for the CDR3: TGTGCCAGCAGCGTGAAGGACAGGGGCTCCTATAATTCACCCCTCCACTTT. This codes for CASSVKDRGSYNSPLHF.

The chain links TRBV6-1 to TRBJ1-3, with D hard to call. Germline CDR1 and CDR2: MNHNS and SASEGT. CDR3 length: 14 residues. The V end was cut by 1 base, the J end by 4 bases, with 8 bases between. The CDR3 loop reads CASSEEGSGNTIYF. DNA of the CDR3: TGTGCCAGCAGTGAAGAAGGGAGCGGAAACACCATATATTTT.

In its sample, this clone was seen a few times. The chain carries TRBV2 and TRBJ1-1; D is uncertain. The CDR3 length is 15 residues. V lost 6 bases to trimming and J lost 3 bases, with 17 bases between them. Germline loops: CDR1 SNHLY, CDR2 FYNNEI. In DNA, the CDR3 is TGTGCCAGCAGCATCGAAAGGATTCGGGACACTGAAGCTTTCTTT. Translation: CASSIERIRDTEAFF.

This clone came up a few times. The chain combines TRBV24-1 with TRBJ1-1, with TRBD1 identical over 9 bases. Trimming at V came to 4 bases and at J to 1 base, leaving 9 bases not matched to a gene. The germline V gene encodes CDR1 KGHDR and CDR2 SFDVKD. This CDR3 comprises 17 residues. The CDR3 protein is CATSDLDRGEGNTEAFF. CDR3 coding DNA: TGTGCCACCAGTGACCTGGACAGGGGCGAAGGGAACACTGAAGCTTTCTTT.

The genes are TRBV6-5 and TRBJ2-7; a weak D match, TRBD1 (6 bases). Trimming stripped 7 bases from V and 1 base from J, with 14 bases between. Germline V gene data show CDR1 as MNHEY and CDR2 as SVGAGI. The CDR3 extends over 14 amino acids. The CDR3 DNA reads as TGTGCCAGCAATTCCTTGACAGGTTCCTACGAGCAGTACTTC. Translated: CASNSLTGSYEQYF.

In its sample, this clone was seen once. The chain employs TRBV5-1 and TRBJ2-1; TRBD2 aligns across 14 bases. This CDR3 is 17 amino acids long. After removal of 4 bases from V and 8 bases from J, the junction contained 11 bases not matched to a gene. Germline values: CDR1 SGHRS, CDR2 YFSETQ. Here the CDR3 DNA reads TGCGCCAGCAGCCCGCTCCCGACTAGCGGGGGGGCCGATGAGCAGTTCTTC. It is translated as CASSPLPTSGGADEQFF.